The next 26 T cell receptor beta chains were all read from a single sample in a study of CD8 T cells in ankylosing spondylitis. In TCRdb, the 5' RACE reads were re-called with MiXCR into one record per CDR3 protein. The sample carries some 150,000 distinct CDR3 sequences, approximately 44% recorded once. The specimen was synovial fluid, either unsorted or a sorted T cell fraction (not recorded which). All receptors come from a male donor with ankylosing spondylitis.

This chain joins TRBV18 and TRBJ1-4, with 8 bases fitting TRBD1. Germline assignment: CDR1 KGHSH and CDR2 LQKENI. This CDR3 region has 15 residues. Losses at the gene ends were 1 base for V and 8 bases for J; bases not matched to a gene: 6. DNA of the CDR3: TGTGCCAGCTCACCACACGCAGGGGGCCGGGAAAAACTGTTTTTT. As protein: CASSPHAGGREKLFF.

This clonotype turned up a few times. The chain has TRBV29-1 and TRBJ2-1; D might be TRBD2 (7 bases). CDR1 and CDR2 (germline): SQVTM, ANQGSEA. Deletions cut 1 base from V and 7 bases from J, with 14 bases between. The CDR3 is 14 residues long. The CDR3 nucleotides read TGCAGCGTTGAAGGTTCGGGGAGGGGGAATGAGCAGTTCTTC. It codes for CSVEGSGRGNEQFF.

This clonotype was detected only once. The rearrangement joins TRBV28 to TRBJ2-1; unclear D gene. The germline V gene encodes CDR1 MDHEN and CDR2 SYDVKM. Trimming pared 3 bases from V and 11 bases from J, leaving 29 bases between. The CDR3 contains 18 residues. The CDR3 DNA follows: TGTGCCAGCAGTTTCGACCGATCCGTAGGTCTCCCCACCCTAAAGCAGTTCTTC. Amino acids: CASSFDRSVGLPTLKQFF. Based on the CDR3 plus reference TRBV28 and TRBJ2-1, the full variable domain is DVKVTQSSRYLVKRTGEKVFLECVQDMDHENMFWYRQDPGLGLRLIYFSYDVKMKEKGDIPEGYSVSREKKERFSLILESASTNQTSMYLCASSFDRSVGLPTLKQFFGPGTRLTVL.

The genes are TRBV6-5 and TRBJ2-3; D may be TRBD2 (6 bases). V was pared by 3 bases and J by 6 bases, with 16 bases between. This CDR3 spans 15 amino acids. The germline V gene encodes CDR1 MNHEY and CDR2 SVGAGI. The CDR3 DNA is TGTGCCAGCAGTTATTCGCGGGGATCTTCCGATACGCAGTATTTT. Translated, it gives CASSYSRGSSDTQYF.

The genes are TRBV6-5 and TRBJ2-5, with TRBD2 identical over 11 bases. The germline V gene has CDR1 MNHEY and CDR2 SVGAGI. The CDR3 has 16 residues. Trimming cost V 4 bases and J 4 bases; bases outside gene matches: 8. CDR3 region: CASSFLTSGTPETQYF. CDR3 DNA sequence: TGTGCCAGCAGTTTCCTGACTAGCGGGACACCAGAGACCCAGTACTTC.

The rearrangement links TRBV24-1 to TRBJ1-1, with D unresolved. CDR1 is KGHDR and CDR2 is SFDVKD in the germline V gene. Trimming left V 5 bases short and J 4 bases short, with 16 bases between. The CDR3 is 15 amino acids. CDR3 DNA: TGTGCCACCAGTGGCCCCAAAGGAGGCGGCACTGAAGCTTTCTTT. It encodes CATSGPKGGGTEAFF.

V and J are TRBV4-1 and TRBJ1-2, with D uncertain. With 4 bases removed from V and 3 bases from J, the gap between germline ends came to 12 bases. The CDR3 has 14 residues. Germline-derived CDR1 and CDR2 are MGHRA and YSYEKL. CDR3 coding DNA: TGCGCCAGCAGCCTACATGGGCTTGACTATGGCTACACCTTC. Translating it yields CASSLHGLDYGYTF.

V usage is TRBV5-1 and J usage is TRBJ2-7; tentatively, D is TRBD2 (6 bases). This CDR3 has 19 residues. Germline V gene sequence: CDR1 SGHRS, CDR2 YFSETQ. V dropped 2 bases and J dropped 3 bases, with 27 bases sitting between them. This CDR3 reads CASSLHSPYLMGGVYEQYF. In DNA, the CDR3 is TGCGCCAGCAGCTTACATTCACCATACCTTATGGGAGGTGTCTACGAGCAGTACTTC.

This clonotype was observed a handful of times. J is TRBJ2-7 and V is TRBV20-1, with 12 positions matching TRBD2. J gave up 4 bases and V 0 bases, and 4 bases lay outside the gene matches. CDR3 length equals 15 residues. The germline V gene has CDR1 DFQATT and CDR2 SNEGSKA (reference sequence). Written as DNA, the CDR3 is TGCAGTGCTAGAGAACTAGCGGGAGGATCTTACGAGCAGTACTTC. This translates into CSARELAGGSYEQYF.

This rearrangement joins TRBV27 to TRBJ2-7; 7 nucleotides line up with TRBD2. Germline lookup yields CDR1 MNHEY and CDR2 SMNVEV (reference sequence). V lost 6 bases and J lost 3; bases outside the gene matches: 11. This CDR3 comprises 15 residues. CDR3 coding DNA: TGTGCCAGCAGCCTCAGCGGGACCCGCTACTACGAGCAGTACTTC. Amino acid sequence: CASSLSGTRYYEQYF.

The chain couples TRBV5-5 to TRBJ2-7; D perhaps matches TRBD1 (5 bases). Looked up from germline, CDR1 is SGHKS and CDR2 is YYEKEE (reference sequence). CDR3 length: 13 residues. V lost 0 bases, J lost 3 bases, and 7 bases lay in between. CDR3 sequence reads: CASSLGRVYEQYF. In nucleotides, the CDR3 is TGTGCCAGCAGCTTGGGCAGGGTCTACGAGCAGTACTTC.

The genes are TRBV28 and TRBJ2-7, with 12 bases fitting TRBD2. V dropped 8 bases and J dropped 5; count of bases not matched to a gene: 13. Germline CDR1 MDHEN, CDR2 SYDVKM. This CDR3 has 16 residues. In nucleotides, the CDR3 is TGTGCCAGCTCCAGGACTAGCGGGATGGAAGTCGACGAGCAGTACTTC. Translation gives CASSRTSGMEVDEQYF.

CDR3: CASRLTGWGTEAFF. The CDR3 DNA reads TGTGCCAGCAGGTTGACAGGGTGGGGCACTGAAGCTTTCTTT. The chain uses TRBV2 and TRBJ1-1; 7 positions agree with TRBD1. There are 14 residues in the CDR3. The germline V gene has CDR1 SNHLY and CDR2 FYNNEI. The junction had 8 bases not matched to a gene; V was cut back by 6 bases and J by 4 bases.

The V and J genes are TRBV30 and TRBJ1-2; 8 nucleotides agree with TRBD1. Trimming removed 2 bases from V and 8 bases from J; junction bases left unmatched: 7. The CDR3 covers 13 residues. Germline V gene lookup returns CDR1 GTSNPN and CDR2 SVGIG (reference sequence). The CDR3 DNA reads TGTGCCTGGAGTATATGGACAGGGACGGGCTACACCTTC. It encodes CAWSIWTGTGYTF.

The genes are TRBV3-1 and TRBJ2-3; 7 positions match TRBD2. The V and J ends lost 4 bases and 0 bases, in that order; junction bases with no gene match: 10. CDR1 and CDR2 (germline): LGHDT, YNNKEL (reference sequence). This CDR3 is 17 amino acids long. The CDR3 DNA is TGTGCCAGCAGCCGCCCACTAGCGTACATCAGCACAGATACGCAGTATTTT. This gives the protein CASSRPLAYISTDTQYF.

This clonotype was counted a few times. This chain links TRBV4-2 with TRBJ2-3; D might be TRBD2 (6 bases). This CDR3 spans 15 amino acids. CDR1 is LGHNA and CDR2 is YNFKEQ in the germline V gene. V was trimmed by 1 base and J by 6 bases, leaving 14 bases between them. CDR3 sequence: CASSQGSGDADTQYF. DNA for the CDR3: TGTGCCAGCAGCCAAGGATCGGGGGATGCGGATACGCAGTATTTT.

The gene calls are TRBV4-2 and TRBJ2-7; D is undetermined. V was pared by 1 base and J by 2 bases, with 12 bases between. In germline, CDR1 is LGHNA, CDR2 YNFKEQ. The CDR3 has 15 residues. Here the CDR3 reads CASSQGRAWTYEQYF. CDR3 DNA sequence: TGTGCCAGCAGCCAAGGTCGCGCATGGACCTACGAGCAGTACTTC.

The V call is TRBV6-2 or TRBV6-3, the J call TRBJ2-2; 9 nucleotides agree with TRBD2. Per germline, CDR1 MNHEY and CDR2 SVGEGT. Trimming at V came to 8 bases and at J to 3 bases, leaving 22 bases not matched to a gene. The CDR3 runs 20 residues. CDR3 in amino acids: CASVTPSGGTPGEDTGELFF. The CDR3 coding sequence is TGTGCCAGCGTAACGCCCAGCGGGGGGACCCCGGGTGAGGACACCGGGGAGCTGTTTTTT.

This clonotype occurred a few times. V is TRBV27 and J is TRBJ1-2, with TRBD1 as a possible D gene (6 bases). The germline CDR1 and CDR2 sequences are MNHEY and SMNVEV (reference sequence). Trimming removed 5 bases from V and 2 bases from J, with 15 bases in between. The CDR3 has 15 residues. As DNA, the CDR3 is TGTGCCAGCAGTGCCAGGGCAGGGGTCAACTATGGCTACACCTTC. Translation gives CASSARAGVNYGYTF.

The CDR3 protein is CASSQGTLHYEQYF. DNA of the CDR3: TGTGCCAGCAGCCAAGGGACACTACACTACGAGCAGTACTTC. This chain joins TRBV3-1 and TRBJ2-7; perhaps TRBD1 as D (5 bases). V lost 1 base and J lost 3, with 10 bases in between. CDR3 length: 14 residues. From germline, CDR1 is LGHDT and CDR2 YNNKEL (reference sequence).

The CDR3 loop is CASSTSGRATYEQYF. The CDR3 nucleotides read TGTGCCAGCAGCACTAGCGGGAGGGCCACGTACGAGCAGTACTTC. J is TRBJ2-7 and V is TRBV7-2; 13 positions match TRBD2. CDR1 and CDR2 (germline): SGHTA, FQGNSA. This CDR3 has 15 amino acids. V lost 5 bases, J lost 4 bases, and 5 bases stayed unmatched.

The chain couples TRBV27 to TRBJ2-2; D unclear. This CDR3 region has 15 residues. The V and J ends lost 5 bases and 6 bases respectively, with 16 bases between them. Per germline, CDR1 MNHEY and CDR2 SMNVEV (reference sequence). DNA of the CDR3: TGTGCCAGCAGTCGATACATCGTGGCACCCGGGGAGCTGTTTTTT. It encodes CASSRYIVAPGELFF.

The chain combines TRBV27 with TRBJ2-7; 8 bases align to TRBD1. CDR3 length: 16 residues. Germline V gene data show CDR1 as MNHEY and CDR2 as SMNVEV (reference sequence). With 6 bases clipped from V and 3 bases from J, the junction kept 13 bases outside the gene matches. The CDR3: CASSPVIRTGLYEQYF. CDR3 DNA sequence: TGTGCCAGCAGCCCGGTAATAAGGACAGGGCTCTACGAGCAGTACTTC.

Only a few counts were recorded for this clonotype. V is TRBV6-2 or TRBV6-3 and J is TRBJ2-7, with D unresolved. Trimming took 4 bases from V and 3 from J, leaving 16 bases between them. Looked up from germline, CDR1 is MNHEY and CDR2 is SVGEGT. The CDR3 covers 15 residues. CDR3 in DNA: TGTGCCAGCAGTTTAACGCGGCCCCGTCGCTACGAGCAGTACTTC. Translation gives CASSLTRPRRYEQYF.

The V and J genes are TRBV5-4 and TRBJ2-5; 8 bases agree with TRBD2. This CDR3 is 14 amino acids long. Germline CDR1 is SGHNT and CDR2 is YYREEE (reference sequence). The V segment lost 2 bases and the J segment 3 bases; nucleotides outside the gene matches: 3. The CDR3 DNA is TGTGCCAGCAGCTTCGCGGGGGGTGAAGAGACCCAGTACTTC. It specifies CASSFAGGEETQYF.

The genes are TRBV27 and TRBJ2-2; weak D call: TRBD2 (6 bases). The CDR3 totals 17 residues. Germline V gene sequence: CDR1 MNHEY, CDR2 SMNVEV (reference sequence). The ends were cut back, 6 bases at V and 0 bases at J, with 17 bases in the middle. The CDR3 nucleotides are TGTGCCAGCAGCTTGTCGGGACTCACCGCGAACACCGGGGAGCTGTTTTTT. Amino acid sequence: CASSLSGLTANTGELFF.